These 22 T cell receptor beta chains share one sample of origin, sequenced in a study of beta chain features in type 1 diabetes. The whole isolated RNA underwent reverse transcription, so sequencing captured expressed TCRB transcripts. TCRdb's copy holds only in-frame clones and misses some; the assay was immunoSEQ multiplex PCR. The sample consists of a few hundred thousand clones, 15% to 20% of them appearing once. The sample comprised naive CD4+ T cells from blood. Receptors were obtained from a young woman in good health.

A few counts support this clone. This chain joins TRBV18 and TRBJ1-2; the match to TRBD1 covers 7 bases. The CDR3 runs to 14 residues. The germline V gene has CDR1 KGHSH and CDR2 LQKENI. The V gene end was trimmed by 0 bases and the J gene end by 7 bases; junction bases not matched to a gene: 5. CDR3 nucleotides: TGTGCCAGCTCACCACCCCCAGGGGGGTCTGGCTACACCTTC. This sequence encodes CASSPPPGGSGYTF.

The V call is TRBV18, the J call TRBJ2-7; D is possibly TRBD2 (5 bases). Germline V gives CDR1 KGHSH, CDR2 LQKENI. With 5 bases removed from V and 3 bases from J, the gap between germline ends came to 14 bases. The CDR3 is 14 residues long. The chain's CDR3 is CASSSAGNIYEQYF. CDR3 sequence (DNA): TGTGCCAGCTCATCAGCCGGGAACATCTACGAGCAGTACTTC.

The chain carries TRBV5-1 and TRBJ2-7; 8 nucleotides line up with TRBD1. Germline V lookup: CDR1 SGHRS, CDR2 YFSETQ. This CDR3 region has 15 residues. J was trimmed by 7 bases and V by 0 bases; bases with no gene match: 9. CDR3 residues: CASSLDRQGPREQYF. In DNA, the CDR3 is TGCGCCAGCAGCTTGGACCGACAGGGGCCCAGGGAGCAGTACTTC. The full variable domain, completed using reference TRBV5-1 and TRBJ2-7, is KAGVTQTPRYLIKTRGQQVTLSCSPISGHRSVSWYQQTPGQGLQFLFEYFSETQRNKGNFPGRFSGRQFSNSRSEMNVSTLELGDSALYLCASSLDRQGPREQYFGPGTRLTVT.

V is TRBV15 and J is TRBJ2-6; the D gene is possibly TRBD1 (7 bases). V was pared by 4 bases and J by 3 bases, with 10 bases between. CDR1 is LNHNV, CDR2 YYDKDF, per germline (reference sequence). CDR3 length equals 15 residues. Here the CDR3 DNA reads TGTGCCACCAGCACAGGGGGGCGTGGGGCCAACGTCCTGACTTTC. It yields the protein CATSTGGRGANVLTF.

The chain links TRBV5-1 to TRBJ2-2; 7 positions match TRBD2. Unmatched junction bases numbered 6, after V lost 2 bases and J lost 2 bases. Germline CDR1 and CDR2: SGHRS and YFSETQ. The CDR3 contains 16 residues. CDR3 bases: TGCGCCAGCAGCTTTTCAAGCGGGGATAACACCGGGGAGCTGTTTTTT. This translates into CASSFSSGDNTGELFF.

V gene TRBV5-1 combines with J gene TRBJ2-7; 7 bases agree with TRBD1. Trimming at V came to 6 bases and at J to 0 bases, leaving 6 bases not matched to a gene. The CDR3 extends over 14 amino acids. The germline gives CDR1 SGHRS, CDR2 YFSETQ. CDR3 in amino acids: CASTMGTDSYEQYF. The CDR3 DNA reads TGCGCCAGCACCATGGGGACAGACTCCTACGAGCAGTACTTC.

The rearrangement links TRBV25-1 to TRBJ1-1; D unclear. The V end lost 3 bases, the J end lost 1 base, and 9 bases lay between the germline ends. This CDR3 is built from 14 residues. CDR1 MGHDK and CDR2 SYGVNS come from the germline V gene. The CDR3 bases are TGTGCCAGCAGTGACGCAGGAGGGAACACTGAAGCTTTCTTT. Its protein product is CASSDAGGNTEAFF.

The J gene is TRBJ2-6, the V gene TRBV5-1, with 9 positions matching TRBD1. The trim removed 4 bases at V and 2 bases at J, leaving 1 base unmatched. Germline loops: CDR1 SGHRS, CDR2 YFSETQ. This CDR3 region has 15 residues. The CDR3 reads CASSTGGAGANVLTF. CDR3 DNA sequence: TGCGCCAGCAGCACAGGGGGCGCTGGGGCCAACGTCCTGACTTTC.

The chain carries TRBV20-1 and TRBJ2-3, with unresolved D. Germline V lookup: CDR1 DFQATT, CDR2 SNEGSKA (reference sequence). V lost 6 bases to trimming and J lost 5 bases, with 9 bases between them. The CDR3 loop spans 11 amino acids. As DNA, the CDR3 is TGCAGTGCAAGTAGTGTAGATACGCAGTATTTT. This translates into CSASSVDTQYF.

This clone has only a few counts. The V and J genes are TRBV20-1 and TRBJ2-1; no definite D call. The CDR3 is 11 amino acids. Trimming removed 0 bases at V and 8 bases at J, with 5 bases between. Germline V gene lookup returns CDR1 DFQATT and CDR2 SNEGSKA (reference sequence). The DNA for the CDR3 is TGCAGTGCTAGAGAGGAGTATGAGCAGTTCTTC. Protein product: CSAREEYEQFF.

This clone was detected a few times. The V and J genes are TRBV14 and TRBJ2-3; 7 positions match TRBD2. After removal of 3 bases from V and 4 bases from J, the junction contained 10 bases not matched to a gene. CDR3 length: 16 residues. The germline V gene encodes CDR1 SGHDN and CDR2 FVKESK. In DNA, the CDR3 is TGTGCCAGCAGCCAGCCCGGGAGTAGCGGGTCAGATACGCAGTATTTT. The encoded protein is CASSQPGSSGSDTQYF. Looking up the rest from reference TRBV14 and TRBJ2-3 gives the full variable domain: EAGVTQFPSHSVIEKGQTVTLRCDPISGHDNLYWYRRVMGKEIKFLLHFVKESKQDESGMPNNRFLAERTGGTYSTLKVQPAELEDSGVYFCASSQPGSSGSDTQYFGPGTRLTVL.

The chain has TRBV29-1 and TRBJ1-2; maybe TRBD1 (5 bases). V was clipped by 7 bases and J by 0 bases, with 15 bases between them. This CDR3 spans 14 amino acids. Germline V CDR1 and CDR2: SQVTM, ANQGSEA. The CDR3 DNA follows: TGCAGCGGGACATCGGGTCACTCTAACTATGGCTACACCTTC. Protein sequence: CSGTSGHSNYGYTF.

Comments on this clone: Germline is not matched at one junction end, which may reflect a read error. Here the CDR3 DNA reads TGTGCCAGCAGCAACGACAGGGTCCAGGACTTC. It yields the protein CASSNDRVQDF. The chain carries TRBV11-3 and TRBJ2-4; 7 nucleotides align to TRBD1. CDR1 SGHNT and CDR2 YENEEA come from the germline V gene. This CDR3 contains 11 residues. The complete variable domain, with remaining parts taken from reference TRBV11-3 and TRBJ2-4, reads EAGVVQSPRYKIIEKKQPVAFWCNPISGHNTLYWYLQNLGQGPELLIRYENEEAVDDSQLPKDRFSAERLKGVDSTLKIQPAELGDSAVYLCASSNDRVQDFGAGTRLSVL.

This clone was detected a few times. The chain links TRBV7-9 to TRBJ2-3; weak D call: TRBD1 (5 bases). The CDR3 loop spans 14 amino acids. Germline V CDR1 and CDR2: SEHNR, FQNEAQ (reference sequence). Trimming removed 5 bases from V and 2 bases from J, with 11 bases in between. The chain's CDR3 is CASSLTTVTDTQYF. The CDR3 DNA reads TGTGCCAGCAGCCTAACGACAGTCACAGATACGCAGTATTTT.

The rearrangement joins TRBV7-2 to TRBJ2-7; 11 bases fit TRBD1. CDR3 length: 16 amino acids. J lost 3 bases, V lost 5 bases, and 9 bases had no gene match. Germline-derived CDR1 and CDR2 are SGHTA and FQGNSA. The CDR3 is CASSKGQGVRVYEQYF. CDR3 sequence (DNA): TGTGCCAGCAGCAAGGGACAGGGGGTTAGAGTCTACGAGCAGTACTTC.

The chain couples TRBV25-1 to TRBJ2-2, with D possibly being TRBD1 (5 bases). The germline CDR1 and CDR2 sequences are MGHDK and SYGVNS. The CDR3 contains 15 residues. The V gene lost 3 bases and the J gene lost 5 bases, with 13 bases spanning the gap. The CDR3 DNA reads as TGTGCCAGCAGTGATTCGCGGTCAGGGACCGGGGAGCTGTTTTTT. This sequence encodes CASSDSRSGTGELFF.

Details on this clone: One junction end disagrees with the germline gene, perhaps due to a read error. V is TRBV11-3 and J is TRBJ2-1; possibly TRBD2 for D (6 bases). This CDR3 has 15 residues. CDR1 and CDR2 from the germline V gene are SGHNT and YENEEA. This CDR3 is CASSWTTDSHNEQFF. The CDR3 nucleotides are TGTGCCAGCAGTTGGACTACCGACTCCCACAATGAGCAGTTCTTC.

This clone has just a few counts. This rearrangement joins TRBV2 to TRBJ2-1, with unresolved D. CDR1 is SNHLY and CDR2 is FYNNEI in the germline V gene. Trimming removed 7 bases at V and 0 bases at J, with 13 bases between. The CDR3 sequence is 15 residues long. CDR3 region: CASKVAWSSYNEQFF. DNA of the CDR3: TGTGCCAGCAAGGTGGCGTGGAGCTCCTACAATGAGCAGTTCTTC.

The chain links TRBV19 to TRBJ1-5, with no clear D. The ends were cut back, 7 bases at V and 4 bases at J, with 20 bases in the middle. The V gene's germline CDR1 is LNHDA and CDR2 SQIVND (reference sequence). The CDR3 sequence is 16 residues long. DNA for the CDR3: TGTGCCAGTACCCGCGGCGGCGGAGTCACAAATCAGCCCCAGCATTTT. It encodes CASTRGGGVTNQPQHF.

This clone was counted between two and nine times. The genes are TRBV9 and TRBJ1-2; 9 positions match TRBD1. The CDR3 has 16 residues. Germline V gives CDR1 SGDLS, CDR2 YYNGEE. V lost 4 bases and J lost 2; bases outside the gene matches: 9. DNA of the CDR3: TGTGCCAGCAGCCCCACAGCCGGGACAGGGAACTATGGCTACACCTTC. Its translation is CASSPTAGTGNYGYTF.

This clone was seen more than once but under ten times. The chain couples TRBV5-1 to TRBJ2-5, with unresolved D. This CDR3 spans 13 amino acids. The V end lost 0 bases, the J end lost 5 bases, and 8 bases lay between the germline ends. The germline gives CDR1 SGHRS, CDR2 YFSETQ. CDR3: CASSLALEETQYF. The DNA for the CDR3 is TGCGCCAGCAGCTTGGCGCTGGAGGAGACCCAGTACTTC.

The V and J genes are TRBV6-1 and TRBJ1-6; possible D gene TRBD1, 6 bases. The CDR3 has 17 residues. Germline-derived CDR1 and CDR2 are MNHNS and SASEGT. The germline V and J ends were trimmed by 2 bases and 6 bases, with 17 bases remaining between them. Here the CDR3 reads CASSETSGTLTNSPLHF. CDR3 in DNA: TGTGCCAGCAGTGAAACTTCGGGGACACTGACTAATTCACCCCTCCACTTT.